The 23 T cell receptor beta chains in this list originate from one sample, sequenced in a study of blood T cell repertoires in COVID-19. Repertoires were generated with immunoSEQ multiplex PCR, while TCRdb's copy carries only in-frame clones and drops some. The sample shows under 200,000 clones, over 80% of them seen only once. The specimen sequenced was PBMCs or T cells enriched from blood (not recorded which). These receptors were collected from a woman aged 55-69 years who had recovered from COVID-19.

The chain is built from TRBV7-8 and TRBJ2-7; 10 bases agree with TRBD2. This CDR3 region has 17 residues. Germline V gene data show CDR1 as SGHVS and CDR2 as FQNEAQ. V gave up 4 bases and J gave up 0 bases; unmatched junction bases: 9. For the CDR3, the DNA is TGTGCCAGCAGCTCCCGGACTAGCGGTGGGATCTCCTACGAGCAGTACTTC. Residues: CASSSRTSGGISYEQYF.

The rearrangement joins TRBV15 to TRBJ2-7, with a weak D call TRBD2 (6 bases). Germline values: CDR1 LNHNV, CDR2 YYDKDF (reference sequence). The V end was cut by 0 bases, the J end by 4 bases, with 19 bases between. This CDR3 is 17 amino acids long. The CDR3 spells CATSRDSGGTRGYEQYF. The DNA for the CDR3 is TGTGCCACCAGCAGAGATAGTGGTGGGACTCGGGGATACGAGCAGTACTTC.

V and J are TRBV18 and TRBJ1-2, with a tentative D call TRBD1 (5 bases). Germline V lookup: CDR1 KGHSH, CDR2 LQKENI. V shed 1 base and J shed 7 bases, with 7 bases lying between them. The CDR3 spans 12 residues. The CDR3 loop is CASSPLGGGYTF. CDR3 coding DNA: TGTGCCAGCTCACCACTGGGGGGTGGCTACACCTTC. The variable domain in full, with the rest retrieved from reference TRBV18 and TRBJ1-2, is NAGVMQNPRHLVRRRGQEARLRCSPMKGHSHVYWYRQLPEEGLKFMVYLQKENIIDESGMPKERFSAEFPKEGPSILRIQQVVRGDSAAYFCASSPLGGGYTFGSGTRLTVV.

The chain carries TRBV30 and TRBJ1-4; no definite D call. CDR3 size: 15 residues. V lost 2 bases and J lost 0, with 10 bases in between. The germline gives CDR1 GTSNPN, CDR2 SVGIG (reference sequence). CDR3 DNA sequence: TGTGCCTGGAGTCTTACACTAGCAACTAATGAAAAACTGTTTTTT. It encodes CAWSLTLATNEKLFF.

This chain links TRBV6-4 with TRBJ1-1; D gene unclear. The CDR3 has 13 amino acids. Germline values: CDR1 MRHNA, CDR2 SNTAGT. With 5 bases removed from V and 3 bases from J, the gap between germline ends came to 10 bases. This chain's CDR3 is CASSRTPDTEAFF. CDR3 DNA: TGTGCCAGCAGTCGGACTCCGGACACTGAAGCTTTCTTT.

This clone was seen a single time. The V call is TRBV27, the J call TRBJ2-1; D call uncertain. V was clipped by 3 bases and J by 1 base, with 7 bases between them. This CDR3 is 14 amino acids long. The germline CDR1 and CDR2 sequences are MNHEY and SMNVEV (reference sequence). CDR3 loop: CASSFRGSYNEQFF. Written as DNA, the CDR3 is TGTGCCAGCAGTTTTCGCGGATCCTACAATGAGCAGTTCTTC.

The rearrangement links TRBV3-1 (or the pseudogene TRBV3-2) to TRBJ1-1; D uncertain. Germline V CDR1 and CDR2: LGHDT, YNNKEL (reference sequence). The length of the CDR3 is 14 residues. V lost 4 bases and J 2 bases, leaving 11 bases between the germline ends. The CDR3 loop is CASSPVRTNTEAFF. The CDR3 DNA sequence: TGTGCCAGCAGCCCCGTTAGGACTAACACTGAAGCTTTCTTT.

The V call is TRBV7-8, the J call TRBJ1-5; 7 bases line up with TRBD1. The CDR3 sequence is 17 residues long. Germline V gives CDR1 SGHVS, CDR2 FQNEAQ. J was trimmed by 0 bases and V by 5 bases; bases with no gene match: 10. The CDR3 sequence: CASSRRGQSYSNQPQHF. The CDR3 coding sequence is TGTGCCAGCAGCCGGAGGGGACAGTCATATAGCAATCAGCCCCAGCATTTT.

The chain has TRBV18 and TRBJ1-1; 8 nucleotides align to TRBD1. CDR1 is KGHSH, CDR2 LQKENI, per germline. The CDR3 contains 15 residues. With 3 bases clipped from V and 3 bases from J, the junction kept 6 bases outside the gene matches. The CDR3 is CASSPSGGLYTEAFF. The CDR3 nucleotides are TGTGCCAGCTCACCCTCAGGGGGCTTGTACACTGAAGCTTTCTTT.

As DNA, the CDR3 is TGTGCCAGCAGCTTAGACCAGGGGGGTTCACCCCTCCACTTT. Residues: CASSLDQGGSPLHF. The chain uses TRBV7-9 and TRBJ1-6; the match to TRBD1 covers 7 bases. Trimming took 1 base from V and 9 from J; bases not matched to a gene: 3. Germline V lookup: CDR1 SEHNR, CDR2 FQNEAQ (reference sequence). The CDR3 runs 14 residues.

Of note for this clone: Other DNA sequences in the same sample also yield this CDR3. The CDR3 here is CASSLGQANTEAFF. The CDR3 nucleotides read TGCGCCAGCAGTTTAGGACAGGCCAACACTGAAGCTTTCTTT. V is TRBV5-1 and J is TRBJ1-1; 7 bases line up with TRBD1. Trimming removed 5 bases from V and 2 bases from J; junction bases left unmatched: 6. In germline, CDR1 is SGHRS, CDR2 YFSETQ. The CDR3 spans 14 residues.

This rearrangement joins TRBV2 to TRBJ1-5, with 7 bases that match TRBD1. V shed 6 bases, J shed 3 bases, and the junction held 2 bases outside the gene matches. CDR3 length: 13 residues. Looked up from germline, CDR1 is SNHLY and CDR2 is FYNNEI. Here the CDR3 DNA reads TGTGCCAGCAGGGGACAGTTCAATCAGCCCCAGCATTTT. Translation gives CASRGQFNQPQHF.

V is TRBV28 and J is TRBJ2-5; 8 bases line up with TRBD2. The CDR3 loop spans 13 amino acids. The germline V gene encodes CDR1 MDHEN and CDR2 SYDVKM. V gave up 6 bases and J gave up 3 bases; unmatched junction bases: 3. CDR3 nucleotides: TGTGCCAGCAGCAGCGGGGGAAAAGAGACCCAGTACTTC. Protein sequence: CASSSGGKETQYF.

The chain joins TRBV28 to TRBJ2-5; 8 bases are shared with TRBD2. The trim removed 7 bases at V and 5 bases at J, leaving 12 bases unmatched. The CDR3 totals 15 residues. Looked up from germline, CDR1 is MDHEN and CDR2 is SYDVKM. The CDR3 loop is CASTTISGGLETQYF. The CDR3 region has the DNA TGTGCCAGCACCACTATAAGCGGGGGATTGGAGACCCAGTACTTC. Based on the CDR3 plus reference TRBV28 and TRBJ2-5, the full variable domain is DVKVTQSSRYLVKRTGEKVFLECVQDMDHENMFWYRQDPGLGLRLIYFSYDVKMKEKGDIPEGYSVSREKKERFSLILESASTNQTSMYLCASTTISGGLETQYFGPGTRLLVL.

DNA of the CDR3: TGTGCCAGCAGCTCTCCCAGGTCGGCAGGGGGTTTGAACACCGGGGAGCTGTTTTTT. This sequence encodes CASSSPRSAGGLNTGELFF. The genes are TRBV9 and TRBJ2-2, with 7 bases fitting TRBD1. V was clipped by 4 bases and J by 1 base; unmatched bases: 16. The CDR3 runs to 19 residues. The germline V gene has CDR1 SGDLS and CDR2 YYNGEE. Using reference TRBV9 and TRBJ2-2 for the parts outside the CDR3, the full variable domain is DSGVTQTPKHLITATGQRVTLRCSPRSGDLSVYWYQQSLDQGLQFLIQYYNGEERAKGNILERFSAQQFPDLHSELNLSSLELGDSALYFCASSSPRSAGGLNTGELFFGEGSRLTVL.

This chain uses TRBV20-1 with TRBJ2-7; TRBD2 might be the D (5 bases). Looked up from germline, CDR1 is DFQATT and CDR2 is SNEGSKA (reference sequence). V lost 3 bases and J 2 bases, leaving 23 bases between the germline ends. CDR3 length equals 17 residues. The CDR3 sequence is CSASVGRSVVGPYEQYF. In nucleotides, the CDR3 is TGCAGTGCTAGTGTGGGGAGATCCGTCGTCGGGCCCTACGAGCAGTACTTC.

The J gene is TRBJ2-2, the V gene TRBV10-3; maybe TRBD2 (5 bases). The CDR3 runs to 16 residues. CDR1 ENHRY and CDR2 SYGVKD come from the germline V gene. V lost 2 bases and J 4 bases, leaving 14 bases between the germline ends. CDR3 sequence reads: CAISENGVQSTGELFF. CDR3 nucleotide sequence: TGTGCCATCAGTGAGAACGGGGTACAGAGCACCGGGGAGCTGTTTTTT.

The chain recombines TRBV5-4 with TRBJ1-2; 7 bases are shared with TRBD1. The CDR3 has 14 residues. The trim removed 0 bases at V and 5 bases at J, leaving 4 bases unmatched. CDR1 is SGHNT, CDR2 YYREEE, per germline (reference sequence). CDR3 coding DNA: TGTGCCAGCAGCTTGGCGGGACAGTCTTATGGCTACACCTTC. Its protein is CASSLAGQSYGYTF.

The chain joins TRBV28 to TRBJ2-2; D is perhaps TRBD2 (5 bases). The CDR3 covers 14 residues. In germline, CDR1 is MDHEN, CDR2 SYDVKM. V lost 2 bases and J lost 7, with 11 bases in between. The CDR3 protein is CASSLRGLHGELFF. The CDR3 region has the DNA TGTGCCAGCAGTTTACGCGGGTTGCACGGGGAGCTGTTTTTT.

This sequence joins TRBV28 and TRBJ2-3; D possibly corresponds to TRBD2 (5 bases). The CDR3 consists of 13 residues. V shed 6 bases and J shed 4 bases, with 11 bases lying between them. Germline lookup yields CDR1 MDHEN and CDR2 SYDVKM. Here the CDR3 DNA reads TGTGCCAGCAGCTTAGCCGGGGCAGATACGCAGTATTTT. Protein product: CASSLAGADTQYF.

V is TRBV6-5 and J is TRBJ1-1, with D possibly TRBD1 on 5 matching bases. CDR3 length: 15 amino acids. The germline V gene encodes CDR1 MNHEY and CDR2 SVGAGI. The ends were cut back, 0 bases at V and 1 base at J, with 9 bases in the middle. CDR3: CASSYSMTANTEAFF. For the CDR3, the DNA is TGTGCCAGCAGTTACTCTATGACAGCGAACACTGAAGCTTTCTTT.

The count of this clone is one. This chain connects TRBV5-4 to TRBJ1-6, with 8 positions matching TRBD1. The V and J ends lost 0 bases and 9 bases, in that order; junction bases with no gene match: 8. The germline V gene has CDR1 SGHNT and CDR2 YYREEE (reference sequence). The length of the CDR3 is 16 residues. The DNA of the CDR3 is TGTGCCAGCAGCTTGGGGACAGGGTCGGGGAGTTCACCCCTCCACTTT. Amino acids: CASSLGTGSGSSPLHF.

The chain has TRBV7-9 and TRBJ1-1; D might be TRBD1 (5 bases). V lost 11 bases to trimming and J lost 4 bases, with 17 bases between them. The germline V gene encodes CDR1 SEHNR and CDR2 FQNEAQ (reference sequence). The length of the CDR3 is 13 residues. CDR3 loop: CAGGRGEVTEAFF. CDR3 in DNA: TGTGCCGGGGGGAGAGGGGAGGTCACTGAAGCTTTCTTT.